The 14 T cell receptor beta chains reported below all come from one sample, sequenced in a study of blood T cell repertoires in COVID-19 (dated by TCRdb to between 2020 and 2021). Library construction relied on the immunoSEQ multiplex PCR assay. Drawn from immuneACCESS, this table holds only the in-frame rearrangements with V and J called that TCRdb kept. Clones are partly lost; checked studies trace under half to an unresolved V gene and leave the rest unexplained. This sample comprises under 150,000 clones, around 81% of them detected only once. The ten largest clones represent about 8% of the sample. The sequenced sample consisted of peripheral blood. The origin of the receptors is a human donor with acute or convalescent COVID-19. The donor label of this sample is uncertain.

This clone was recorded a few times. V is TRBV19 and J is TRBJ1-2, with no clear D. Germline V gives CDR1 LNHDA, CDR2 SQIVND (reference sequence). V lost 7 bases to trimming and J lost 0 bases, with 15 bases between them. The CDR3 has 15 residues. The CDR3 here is CASNEGSAANYGYTF. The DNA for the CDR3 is TGTGCCAGTAATGAGGGATCGGCTGCTAACTATGGCTACACCTTC. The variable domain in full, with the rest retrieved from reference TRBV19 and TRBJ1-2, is DGGITQSPKYLFRKEGQNVTLSCEQNLNHDAMYWYRQDPGQGLRLIYYSQIVNDFQKGDIAEGYSVSREKKESFPLTVTSAQKNPTAFYLCASNEGSAANYGYTFGSGTRLTVV.

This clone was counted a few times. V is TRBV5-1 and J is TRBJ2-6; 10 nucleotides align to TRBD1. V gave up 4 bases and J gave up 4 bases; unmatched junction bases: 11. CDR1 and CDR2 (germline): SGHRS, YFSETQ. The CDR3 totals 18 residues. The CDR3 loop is CASSPPGTGATGANVLTF. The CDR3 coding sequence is TGCGCCAGCAGCCCTCCGGGGACAGGGGCTACGGGGGCCAACGTCCTGACTTTC.

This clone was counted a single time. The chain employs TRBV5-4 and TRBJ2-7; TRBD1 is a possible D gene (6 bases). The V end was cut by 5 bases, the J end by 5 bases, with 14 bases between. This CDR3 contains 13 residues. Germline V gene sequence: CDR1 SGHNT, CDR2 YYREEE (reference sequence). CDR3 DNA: TGTGCCAGCAGGTCACAGGGCCGGGACGAGCAGTACTTC. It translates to CASRSQGRDEQYF.

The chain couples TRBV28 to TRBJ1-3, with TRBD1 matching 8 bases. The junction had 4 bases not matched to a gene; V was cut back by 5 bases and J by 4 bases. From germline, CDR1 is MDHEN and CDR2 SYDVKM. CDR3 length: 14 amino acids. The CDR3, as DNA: TGTGCCAGCAGTACCGGGACAGGAGGAAACACCATATATTTT. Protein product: CASSTGTGGNTIYF.

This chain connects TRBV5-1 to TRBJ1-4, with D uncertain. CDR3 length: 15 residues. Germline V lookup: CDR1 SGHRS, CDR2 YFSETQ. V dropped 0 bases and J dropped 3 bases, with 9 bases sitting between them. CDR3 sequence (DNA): TGCGCCAGCAGCTTGGGGAGGCCTGCTAATGAAAAACTGTTTTTT. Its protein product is CASSLGRPANEKLFF.

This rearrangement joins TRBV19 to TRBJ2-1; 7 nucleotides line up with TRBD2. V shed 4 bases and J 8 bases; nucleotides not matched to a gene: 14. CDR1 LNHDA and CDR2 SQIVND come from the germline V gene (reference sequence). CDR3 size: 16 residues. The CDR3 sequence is CASSTPSVRGGDEQFF. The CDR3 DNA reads TGTGCCAGTAGTACCCCTTCCGTAAGGGGAGGGGATGAGCAGTTCTTC.

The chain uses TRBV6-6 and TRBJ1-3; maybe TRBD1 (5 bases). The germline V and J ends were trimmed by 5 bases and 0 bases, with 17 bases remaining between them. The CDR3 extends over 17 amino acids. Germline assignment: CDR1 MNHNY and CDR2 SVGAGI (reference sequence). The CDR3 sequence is CASSPSTGAASGNTIYF. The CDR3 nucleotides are TGTGCCAGCAGTCCATCCACAGGCGCTGCCTCTGGAAACACCATATATTTT.

CDR3 DNA sequence: TGCGCCAGCAGCCCCCTGGGGGCGAGGACTGAAGCTTTCTTT. Protein sequence: CASSPLGARTEAFF. V gene TRBV4-1 combines with J gene TRBJ1-1; perhaps TRBD1 as D (6 bases). Germline V gives CDR1 MGHRA, CDR2 YSYEKL. The V and J ends lost 4 bases and 5 bases respectively, with 14 bases between them. CDR3 length: 14 residues.

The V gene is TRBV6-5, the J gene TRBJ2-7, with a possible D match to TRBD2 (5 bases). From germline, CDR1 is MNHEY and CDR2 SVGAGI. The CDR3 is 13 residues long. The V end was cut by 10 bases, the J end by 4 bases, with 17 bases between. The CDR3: CATRGTDPYEQYV. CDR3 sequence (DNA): TGTGCCACTCGGGGAACAGACCCATACGAGCAGTACGTC.

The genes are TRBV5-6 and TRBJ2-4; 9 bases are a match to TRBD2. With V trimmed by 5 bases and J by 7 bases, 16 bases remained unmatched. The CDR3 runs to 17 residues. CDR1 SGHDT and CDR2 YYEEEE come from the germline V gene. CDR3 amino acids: CASSSELRGGARNIQYF. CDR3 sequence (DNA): TGTGCCAGCAGTTCAGAGTTACGCGGGGGGGCACGGAACATTCAGTACTTC.

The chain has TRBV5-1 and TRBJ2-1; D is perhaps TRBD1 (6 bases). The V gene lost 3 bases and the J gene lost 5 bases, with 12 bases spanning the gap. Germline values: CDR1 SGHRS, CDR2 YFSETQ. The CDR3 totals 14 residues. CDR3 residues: CASSSGQFDNEQFF. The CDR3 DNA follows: TGCGCCAGCAGCTCAGGACAGTTCGACAATGAGCAGTTCTTC.

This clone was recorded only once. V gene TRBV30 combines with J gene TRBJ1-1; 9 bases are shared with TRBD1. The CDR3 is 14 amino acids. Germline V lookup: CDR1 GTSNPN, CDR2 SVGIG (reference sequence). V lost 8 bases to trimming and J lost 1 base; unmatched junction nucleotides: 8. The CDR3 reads CAGTRDRENTEAFF. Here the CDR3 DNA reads TGTGCCGGGACCCGGGACAGGGAGAACACTGAAGCTTTCTTT.

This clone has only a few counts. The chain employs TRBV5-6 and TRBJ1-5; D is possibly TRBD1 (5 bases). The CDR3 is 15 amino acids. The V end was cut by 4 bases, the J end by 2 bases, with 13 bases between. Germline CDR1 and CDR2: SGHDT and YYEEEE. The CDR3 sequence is CASSNGGVGNQPQHF. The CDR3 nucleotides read TGTGCCAGCAGCAACGGGGGAGTCGGCAATCAGCCCCAGCATTTT.

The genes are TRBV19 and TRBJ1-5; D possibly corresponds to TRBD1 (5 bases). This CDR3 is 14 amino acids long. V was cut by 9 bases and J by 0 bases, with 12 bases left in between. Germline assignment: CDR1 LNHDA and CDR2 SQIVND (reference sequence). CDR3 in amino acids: CASEETDSNQPQHF. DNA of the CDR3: TGTGCCAGCGAGGAGACAGATAGCAATCAGCCCCAGCATTTT. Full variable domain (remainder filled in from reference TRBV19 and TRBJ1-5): DGGITQSPKYLFRKEGQNVTLSCEQNLNHDAMYWYRQDPGQGLRLIYYSQIVNDFQKGDIAEGYSVSREKKESFPLTVTSAQKNPTAFYLCASEETDSNQPQHFGDGTRLSIL.